Listed below are T cell receptor beta chains from one sample, sequenced in a study of memory CD4+ T cells and cytomegalovirus serostatus. Only in-frame clones appear in the TCRdb table, and some are missing; sequencing was by immunoSEQ multiplex PCR. Among about 52,000 clones listed, 65% to 80% were seen once. Sequenced: memory CD4+ T cells from blood. The receptors shown here come from an adult in good health and CMV-seropositive. Both conserved end residues are part of each CDR3. A D gene is named only where the DNA matches it firmly. The size entry is marked missing in some rows and otherwise reads once, few, many or a size class.

j_gene: TRBJ1-1; d_gene: TRBD1; abundance: NA; v_gene: TRBV6-6; CDR3nt: TGTGCCAGCAGATCAGGGGGCAGGAACACTGAAGCTTTCTTT; CDR3aa: CASRSGGRNTEAFF
j_gene: TRBJ1-2; d_gene: TRBD1; abundance: NA; v_gene: TRBV15; CDR3nt: TGTGCCACCAGCAGTAGACAGACAGGGGACGGCTACACCTTC; CDR3aa: CATSSRQTGDGYTF
j_gene: TRBJ1-5; d_gene: TRBD1; abundance: few; v_gene: TRBV28; CDR3nt: TGTGCCAGCAGTTTTCGACAGGGACATCAGCCCCAGCATTTT; CDR3aa: CASSFRQGHQPQHF
j_gene: TRBJ2-7; d_gene: TRBD1; abundance: NA; v_gene: TRBV19; CDR3nt: TGTGCCACAAGTCCAGGGGACAGGGGGTACGAGCAGTACTTC; CDR3aa: CATSPGDRGYEQYF
j_gene: TRBJ1-5; d_gene: TRBD1; abundance: NA; v_gene: TRBV10-3; CDR3nt: TGTGCCATCAGTGATACCGGGACAGGGGGGGGCAATCAGCCCCAGCATTTT; CDR3aa: CAISDTGTGGGNQPQHF
j_gene: TRBJ1-5; d_gene: TRBD1; abundance: NA; v_gene: TRBV6-1; CDR3nt: TGTGCCAGCAGCGGGTTGGACAGGCTTAGGGAGGCCCAGCATTTT; CDR3aa: CASSGLDRLREAQHF
j_gene: TRBJ2-5; d_gene: NA; abundance: NA; v_gene: TRBV7-2; CDR3nt: TGTGCCAGCAGCTCTTACTCGGAGACCCAGTACTTC; CDR3aa: CASSSYSETQYF
j_gene: TRBJ1-5; d_gene: TRBD1; abundance: NA; v_gene: TRBV28; CDR3nt: TGTGCCAGCACCAGGGGGGGGGCCGGTCAGCCCCAGCATTTT; CDR3aa: CASTRGGAGQPQHF
j_gene: TRBJ2-7; d_gene: NA; abundance: once; v_gene: TRBV7-2; CDR3nt: TGTGCCAGCAGCTTGAACAGGGACTACGAGCAGTACTTC; CDR3aa: CASSLNRDYEQYF
j_gene: TRBJ2-1; d_gene: NA; abundance: NA; v_gene: TRBV9; CDR3nt: TGTGCCAGCAGCGTATTCGACGGCAGCTCCTACAATGAGCAGTTCTTC; CDR3aa: CASSVFDGSSYNEQFF
j_gene: TRBJ1-1; d_gene: NA; abundance: once; v_gene: TRBV6-5; CDR3nt: TGTGCCAGCCTAGGGACGGGGAACACTGAAGCTTTCTTT; CDR3aa: CASLGTGNTEAFF
j_gene: TRBJ1-2; d_gene: NA; abundance: once; v_gene: TRBV5-4; CDR3nt: TGTGCCAGCAGCTTAACAGGCCGGGCCCTCTATGGCTACACCTTC; CDR3aa: CASSLTGRALYGYTF
j_gene: TRBJ1-1; d_gene: TRBD1; abundance: NA; v_gene: TRBV5-1; CDR3nt: TGCGCCAGCAGCTACGGACAGGGAGAAGCTTTCTTT; CDR3aa: CASSYGQGEAFF
j_gene: TRBJ2-7; d_gene: TRBD2; abundance: NA; v_gene: TRBV7-2; CDR3nt: TGTGCCAGCAGCCCTAGCGGGGCCTCCTACGAGCAGTACTTC; CDR3aa: CASSPSGASYEQYF
j_gene: TRBJ2-3; d_gene: TRBD2; abundance: NA; v_gene: TRBV18; CDR3nt: TGTGCCAGCTCACTCGGACTAGCGGGAGGGCCAGATACGCAGTATTTT; CDR3aa: CASSLGLAGGPDTQYF
j_gene: TRBJ2-7; d_gene: TRBD1; abundance: NA; v_gene: TRBV7-8; CDR3nt: TGTGCCAGCAGCTCGGACAGGGGATGGACCTACGAGCAGTACTTC; CDR3aa: CASSSDRGWTYEQYF